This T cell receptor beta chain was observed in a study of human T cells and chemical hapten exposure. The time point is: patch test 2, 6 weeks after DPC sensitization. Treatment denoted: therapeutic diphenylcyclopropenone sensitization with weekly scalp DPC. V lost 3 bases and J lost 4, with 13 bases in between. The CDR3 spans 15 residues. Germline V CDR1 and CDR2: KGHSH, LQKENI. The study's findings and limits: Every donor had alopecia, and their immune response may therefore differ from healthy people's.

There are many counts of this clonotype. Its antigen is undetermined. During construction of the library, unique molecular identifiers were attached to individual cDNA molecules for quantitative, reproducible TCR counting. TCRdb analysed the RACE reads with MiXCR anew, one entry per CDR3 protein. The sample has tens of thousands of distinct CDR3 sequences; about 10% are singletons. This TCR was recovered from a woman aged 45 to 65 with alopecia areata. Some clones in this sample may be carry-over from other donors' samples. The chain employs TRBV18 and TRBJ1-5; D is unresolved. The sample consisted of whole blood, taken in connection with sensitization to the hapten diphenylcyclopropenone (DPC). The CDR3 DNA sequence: TGTGCCAGCTCACCCGGACGGTCGTTAAATCAGCCCCAGCATTTT. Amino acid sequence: CASSPGRSLNQPQHF.